The sequence of this T cell receptor beta chain was determined in a study of blood T cell repertoires in COVID-19. Per the authors' pipeline: For nucleated cells, counts were estimated from reference gene primer amplification. Method: immunoSEQ multiplex PCR; TCRdb's copy keeps in-frame clones and lacks some. The V and J calls and clone size were taken over from that table, and D and trimming were inferred from the DNA. The sample lists about 290,000 clones, around four fifths occurring once. The material sequenced was peripheral blood. The receptor was derived from a woman in her fifties or sixties with active or convalescent COVID-19.

The CDR3 region has the DNA TGTGCCAGTAGTATTGGCGGGGTTATAGGCACTGAAGCTTTCTTT. Translated, it gives CASSIGGVIGTEAFF. The chain joins TRBV19 to TRBJ1-1; D remains ambiguous. The CDR3 has 15 residues. The germline gives CDR1 LNHDA, CDR2 SQIVND (reference sequence). Trimming removed 3 bases at V and 4 bases at J, with 15 bases between. The full variable domain, in which reference TRBV19 and TRBJ1-1 provide the parts outside the CDR3, is DGGITQSPKYLFRKEGQNVTLSCEQNLNHDAMYWYRQDPGQGLRLIYYSQIVNDFQKGDIAEGYSVSREKKESFPLTVTSAQKNPTAFYLCASSIGGVIGTEAFFGQGTRLTVV.